These 32 T cell receptor beta chains came from one sample sequenced in a study of identical twins. TCRdb ran MiXCR on the 5' RACE reads and lists one entry per CDR3 protein. The repertoire consists of about 240,000 distinct CDR3 sequences, with approximately 7.8% occurring once and the leading ten covering approximately 5.4%. The sample was also reused in another study, on yellow fever vaccine responses in identical twins.

The sample taken for sequencing was CD8+ T cells sorted from blood. The receptors here all came from a woman between 18 and 29 years old in good health.

The chain joins TRBV11-2 to TRBJ2-5, with a tentative D call TRBD1 (6 bases). CDR1 SGHAT and CDR2 FQNNGV come from the germline V gene. Trimming left V 1 base short and J 5 bases short, with 14 bases between. This CDR3 is 15 amino acids long. The CDR3 here is CASSLGQGGEETQYF. CDR3 coding DNA: TGTGCCAGCAGCTTAGGTCAAGGGGGTGAGGAGACCCAGTACTTC.

The table lists this clonotype with many counts. The rearrangement links TRBV7-8 to TRBJ2-1; the match to TRBD2 covers 9 bases. The CDR3 is made up of 17 amino acids. V trimming: 7 bases; J trimming: 0 bases; junction bases outside the gene matches: 10. Germline lookup yields CDR1 SGHVS and CDR2 FQNEAQ. The CDR3 DNA is TGTGCCAGCACCCGGACGGCTAGCGGGAACTCCTACAATGAGCAGTTCTTC. It translates to CASTRTASGNSYNEQFF.

This clonotype was detected a few times. This chain uses TRBV9 with TRBJ1-1; no reliable D call. This CDR3 is built from 15 residues. V lost 3 bases, J lost 1 base, and 13 bases lay in between. Germline V gene data show CDR1 as SGDLS and CDR2 as YYNGEE. In DNA, the CDR3 is TGTGCCAGCAGCGCCCTGACAAGTTCGAACACTGAAGCTTTCTTT. It codes for CASSALTSSNTEAFF.

This clonotype appeared many times. V is TRBV12-3 or TRBV12-4 and J is TRBJ2-1, with D tentatively TRBD2 (6 bases). The CDR3 covers 16 residues. Trimming removed 5 bases at V and 0 bases at J, with 14 bases between. The CDR3 nucleotides are TGTGCCAGCAGTGAAAAGGGACTTCTCTCCTACAATGAGCAGTTCTTC. Its translation is CASSEKGLLSYNEQFF.

Points on this clonotype: One junction end disagrees with the germline gene, perhaps due to a read error. The rearrangement joins TRBV20-1 to TRBJ2-1, with TRBD2 identical over 7 bases. Germline lookup yields CDR1 DFQATT and CDR2 SNEGSKA (reference sequence). The CDR3 has 14 amino acids. DNA of the CDR3: TGCTGTGCCCATACTAGCGAGAACTACAATGAGCAGTTCTTC. Amino acid sequence: CCAHTSENYNEQFF.

This chain uses TRBV9 with TRBJ1-5; maybe TRBD1 (6 bases). V lost 4 bases and J lost 3, with 11 bases in between. The CDR3 runs to 14 residues. Germline CDR1 SGDLS, CDR2 YYNGEE. The CDR3 bases are TGTGCCAGCAGCATAGGGGGGGACAATCAGCCCCAGCATTTT. It encodes CASSIGGDNQPQHF.

This clonotype was recorded at least ten times. This chain uses TRBV6-2 or TRBV6-3 with TRBJ1-5, with unresolved D. The CDR3 is 14 residues long. CDR1 and CDR2 from the germline V gene are MNHEY and SVGEGT. Trimming removed 4 bases from V and 2 bases from J, with 9 bases in between. CDR3: CASSSVEGNQPQHF. CDR3 sequence (DNA): TGTGCCAGCAGTTCGGTGGAGGGCAATCAGCCCCAGCATTTT.

In its sample, this clonotype was seen a few times. V gene TRBV7-8 combines with J gene TRBJ2-5; 8 nucleotides align to TRBD2. The CDR3 loop spans 15 amino acids. V lost 3 bases to trimming and J lost 5 bases; unmatched junction nucleotides: 8. The germline CDR1 and CDR2 sequences are SGHVS and FQNEAQ. Written as DNA, the CDR3 is TGTGCCAGCAGCTTTCCTAGCGGGCTCTTGGAGACCCAGTACTTC. As protein: CASSFPSGLLETQYF.

This clonotype showed up many times. The chain carries TRBV4-1 and TRBJ1-1; a weak D match, TRBD1 (5 bases). Looked up from germline, CDR1 is MGHRA and CDR2 is YSYEKL. The CDR3 loop spans 15 amino acids. With 4 bases removed from V and 1 base from J, the gap between germline ends came to 13 bases. The CDR3 reads CASSLRDQPNTEAFF. The CDR3 DNA reads as TGCGCCAGCAGCCTTCGGGACCAACCGAACACTGAAGCTTTCTTT.

This clonotype was recorded at least ten times. This chain uses TRBV12-3 or TRBV12-4 with TRBJ1-5; D is unresolved. V dropped 1 base and J dropped 7 bases, with 11 bases sitting between them. The CDR3 is 14 amino acids. The CDR3 DNA sequence: TGTGCCAGCAGTTTAGGGGGATGGAACCAGCCCCAGCATTTT. This codes for CASSLGGWNQPQHF.

In this sample, this clonotype turned up a few times. The chain has TRBV27 and TRBJ2-2; D perhaps matches TRBD2 (7 bases). CDR1 and CDR2 from the germline V gene are MNHEY and SMNVEV (reference sequence). The V end lost 10 bases, the J end lost 7 bases, and 19 bases lay between the germline ends. The CDR3 contains 14 residues. Written as DNA, the CDR3 is TGTGCCACACAGGGAGGGGGGTACAGCGGGGAGCTGTTTTTT. Protein: CATQGGGYSGELFF.

This clonotype was seen ten or more times. The J gene is TRBJ1-5, the V gene TRBV12-3 or TRBV12-4; 7 nucleotides match TRBD1. The CDR3 consists of 14 residues. The trim removed 3 bases at V and 5 bases at J, leaving 4 bases unmatched. The CDR3 region is CASSFEGAYQPQHF. The CDR3 bases are TGTGCCAGCAGTTTTGAGGGGGCCTATCAGCCCCAGCATTTT.

The chain couples TRBV2 to TRBJ1-1, with no clear D. The germline V gene encodes CDR1 SNHLY and CDR2 FYNNEI. This CDR3 has 10 amino acids. V gave up 5 bases and J gave up 11 bases, with 9 bases separating them. CDR3: CASSKGIAFF. The CDR3 DNA follows: TGTGCCAGCAGTAAGGGTATTGCTTTCTTT.

This clonotype has only a few counts. This chain connects TRBV6-1 to TRBJ2-1; no reliable D call. The germline V gene encodes CDR1 MNHNS and CDR2 SASEGT. The CDR3 sequence is 17 residues long. V lost 2 bases and J 4 bases, leaving 18 bases between the germline ends. CDR3 region: CASSENAWVLQYNEQFF. Here the CDR3 DNA reads TGTGCCAGCAGTGAAAACGCTTGGGTTCTTCAGTACAATGAGCAGTTCTTC.

This clonotype was seen a handful of times. V gene TRBV14 combines with J gene TRBJ1-2; 11 nucleotides line up with TRBD1. Trimming at V came to 0 bases and at J to 8 bases, leaving 8 bases not matched to a gene. The CDR3 is 16 residues long. Per germline, CDR1 SGHDN and CDR2 FVKESK. This CDR3 is CASSQDMDRGHRGYTF. For the CDR3, the DNA is TGTGCCAGCAGCCAAGATATGGACAGGGGGCATAGGGGCTACACCTTC.

This clonotype was recorded a few times. This chain joins TRBV7-9 and TRBJ2-7, with D unclear. The ends were cut back, 1 base at V and 3 bases at J, with 7 bases in the middle. CDR1 and CDR2 from the germline V gene are SEHNR and FQNEAQ (reference sequence). The CDR3 sequence is 13 residues long. The DNA for the CDR3 is TGTGCCAGCAGCTTAGGGCATAACTACGAGCAGTACGTC. This encodes CASSLGHNYEQYV.

This chain connects TRBV6-2 or TRBV6-3 to TRBJ1-5; the D gene is possibly TRBD1 (6 bases). The CDR3 has 14 residues. From germline, CDR1 is MNHEY and CDR2 SVGEGT. Trimming stripped 6 bases from V and 0 bases from J, with 9 bases between. The CDR3 sequence: CASRTGNSNQPQHF. The DNA of the CDR3 is TGTGCCAGCAGAACAGGGAATAGCAATCAGCCCCAGCATTTT.

CDR3 sequence (DNA): TGCGCCAGCAGTCAATCAAGCGCATTCGGCCGCGGCAGGCCTTACGAGCAGTACGTC. This gives the protein CASSQSSAFGRGRPYEQYV. The chain has TRBV23-1 and TRBJ2-7; no firm D call. TRBV23-1 is marked as an open reading frame, function uncertain. Between the trimmed V and J ends, which lost 0 bases and 4 bases, there was a span of 25 bases. The CDR3 is made up of 19 amino acids.

This chain connects TRBV29-1 to TRBJ2-2, with unresolved D. The germline CDR1 and CDR2 sequences are SQVTM and ANQGSEA. V was pared by 0 bases and J by 4 bases, with 12 bases between. The CDR3 contains 15 residues. The CDR3 here is CSVEDTGSGTGELFF. In nucleotides, the CDR3 is TGCAGCGTTGAAGATACCGGGTCGGGCACCGGGGAGCTGTTTTTT.

This clonotype was seen more than once but under ten times. The chain has TRBV6-1 and TRBJ2-3, with 11 positions matching TRBD2. Looked up from germline, CDR1 is MNHNS and CDR2 is SASEGT. CDR3 size: 16 residues. V shed 5 bases, J shed 3 bases, and the junction held 7 bases outside the gene matches. DNA of the CDR3: TGTGCCAGCAGTCCCCCAACTAGCGGGGGAACAGATACGCAGTATTTT. It translates to CASSPPTSGGTDTQYF.

This clonotype was found many times. The chain carries TRBV9 and TRBJ2-1; 9 nucleotides align to TRBD2. There are 13 residues in the CDR3. Looked up from germline, CDR1 is SGDLS and CDR2 is YYNGEE. Trimming removed 0 bases from V and 9 bases from J; junction bases left unmatched: 1. The CDR3 loop is CASSVGAGGEQFF. The CDR3 DNA reads as TGTGCCAGCAGCGTAGGAGCGGGAGGTGAGCAGTTCTTC. Combining the CDR3 with reference TRBV9 and TRBJ2-1 gives the whole variable domain DSGVTQTPKHLITATGQRVTLRCSPRSGDLSVYWYQQSLDQGLQFLIQYYNGEERAKGNILERFSAQQFPDLHSELNLSSLELGDSALYFCASSVGAGGEQFFGPGTRLTVL.

V gene TRBV27 combines with J gene TRBJ2-2; 7 positions match TRBD1. The CDR3 totals 15 residues. Unmatched junction bases numbered 8, after V lost 3 bases and J lost 7 bases. The germline V gene has CDR1 MNHEY and CDR2 SMNVEV (reference sequence). CDR3 loop: CASSLGQPRGGELFF. The DNA of the CDR3 is TGTGCCAGCAGTTTGGGACAGCCAAGAGGCGGGGAGCTGTTTTTT.

This clonotype has ten or more counts. The chain has TRBV28 and TRBJ2-1, with D possibly being TRBD1 (6 bases). Germline V gene data show CDR1 as MDHEN and CDR2 as SYDVKM. The CDR3 is 17 amino acids. With 5 bases removed from V and 0 bases from J, the gap between germline ends came to 17 bases. This CDR3 reads CASSTRDTRSSYNEQFF. CDR3 coding DNA: TGTGCCAGCAGTACCCGGGACACCCGAAGCTCCTACAATGAGCAGTTCTTC.

This clonotype was seen at least ten times. The chain has TRBV3-1 and TRBJ1-5; weak D call: TRBD1 (5 bases). Germline V gene lookup returns CDR1 LGHDT and CDR2 YNNKEL (reference sequence). The V end lost 0 bases, the J end lost 4 bases, and 16 bases lay between the germline ends. CDR3 length: 17 amino acids. The CDR3 here is CASSQEPVGRLNQPQHF. The CDR3 DNA sequence: TGTGCCAGCAGCCAAGAGCCCGTGGGGCGGCTAAATCAGCCCCAGCATTTT. Using reference TRBV3-1 and TRBJ1-5 for the parts outside the CDR3, the full variable domain is DTAVSQTPKYLVTQMGNDKSIKCEQNLGHDTMYWYKQDSKKFLKIMFSYNNKELIINETVPNRFSPKSPDKAHLNLHINSLELGDSAVYFCASSQEPVGRLNQPQHFGDGTRLSIL.

This clonotype has ten or more counts. The chain couples TRBV20-1 to TRBJ1-5; D gene ambiguous. Germline V gene data show CDR1 as DFQATT and CDR2 as SNEGSKA (reference sequence). This CDR3 region has 13 residues. V shed 3 bases and J shed 4 bases, with 10 bases lying between them. The CDR3 DNA reads TGCAGTGCTAGTGGGCGGGGTAATCAGCCCCAGCATTTT. This encodes CSASGRGNQPQHF.

J is TRBJ2-6 and V is TRBV7-6; D unclear. CDR3 size: 14 residues. The V end was cut by 4 bases, the J end by 1 base, with 5 bases between. Germline CDR1 and CDR2: SGHVS and FNYEAQ. CDR3 in DNA: TGTGCCAGCAGCTATCTGTCTGGGGCCAACGTCCTGACTTTC. It is translated as CASSYLSGANVLTF.

The sample holds many counts of this clonotype. The J gene is TRBJ2-1, the V gene TRBV12-3 or TRBV12-4; D not certain. This CDR3 is built from 11 residues. Trimming shortened V by 3 bases and J by 10 bases, and 7 bases separated the two germline ends. CDR3 coding DNA: TGTGCCAGCAGTTTGTCCGAGGAGCAGTTCTTC. Its protein is CASSLSEEQFF.

A note on this clonotype: A single base separates this from a much larger clone, so it may be a read error. CDR3 DNA: TGTGCCAGCAGCTTGGGTTGGGAGACCCAGTACTTC. Translating it yields CASSLGWETQYF. J is TRBJ2-5 and V is TRBV5-6; D gene unclear. V was shortened by 0 bases and J by 5 bases, with 5 bases between the two germline ends. CDR1 is SGHDT, CDR2 YYEEEE, per germline. This CDR3 has 12 residues.

This clonotype was detected a few times. The chain links TRBV27 to TRBJ2-7, with 9 bases aligning to TRBD2. The CDR3 spans 15 residues. Unmatched junction bases numbered 3, after V lost 0 bases and J lost 3 bases. The germline CDR1 and CDR2 sequences are MNHEY and SMNVEV (reference sequence). CDR3 sequence reads: CASSLSSGGFYEQYV. The CDR3 DNA reads as TGTGCCAGCAGTTTATCCAGCGGGGGGTTCTACGAGCAGTACGTC.

This clonotype came up many times. CDR3: CASSLGFGSRVNEQFF. The CDR3 nucleotides are TGTGCCAGCAGCTTAGGTTTTGGGAGTAGGGTCAATGAGCAGTTCTTC. V is TRBV7-9 and J is TRBJ2-1; the D gene is possibly TRBD2 (5 bases). The V gene lost 1 base and the J gene lost 6 bases, with 16 bases spanning the gap. Germline loops: CDR1 SEHNR, CDR2 FQNEAQ (reference sequence). The CDR3 runs to 16 residues.

This CDR3 is CASSLSGGAVNTEAFF. Written as DNA, the CDR3 is TGTGCCAGCAGCTTATCGGGGGGGGCGGTTAACACTGAAGCTTTCTTT. This chain connects TRBV7-6 to TRBJ1-1; a weak D match, TRBD1 (6 bases). Trimming took off 2 bases at V and 2 bases at J, with 15 bases between the two ends. Germline values: CDR1 SGHVS, CDR2 FNYEAQ. The CDR3 has 16 amino acids. Supplemented by reference TRBV7-6 and TRBJ1-1, the full variable domain reads GAGVSQSPRYKVTKRGQDVALRCDPISGHVSLYWYRQALGQGPEFLTYFNYEAQQDKSGLPNDRFSAERPEGSISTLTIQRTEQRDSAMYRCASSLSGGAVNTEAFFGQGTRLTVV.

CDR3 loop: CASSVNRGQSPLHF. The CDR3 region has the DNA TGTGCCAGCAGCGTAAACAGGGGGCAGTCACCCCTCCACTTT. The gene calls are TRBV7-9 and TRBJ1-6; TRBD1 matches at 9 bases. This CDR3 contains 14 residues. Trimming took 5 bases from V and 10 from J; bases not matched to a gene: 6. Germline V gene sequence: CDR1 SEHNR, CDR2 FQNEAQ (reference sequence).